This T cell receptor beta chain was identified in a study of blood T cell repertoires in COVID-19. Study details: Sites across the United States, Italy and Spain contributed samples from acute and convalescent COVID-19. PBMCs, B-cell-depleted T cells, or T cells were the source of the cDNA or gDNA that made up the material.

In the original analysis: Counts of nucleated cells, estimated from reference gene primer amplification, were obtained. Here immunoSEQ multiplex PCR was the method, and the copy in TCRdb shows in-frame clones only, minus some. The V and J calls and clone size were taken over from that table, and D and trimming were inferred from the DNA. The sample has more than 250,000 clones; 84% are singletons. Germline CDR1 is SGHRS and CDR2 is YFSETQ. The CDR3 extends over 18 amino acids. V was pared by 4 bases and J by 1 base, with 23 bases between. The sample comprised peripheral blood. The source is a human donor in a cohort sampled during active COVID-19. The chain recombines TRBV5-1 with TRBJ1-1, with D maybe TRBD1 (5 bases). The CDR3 DNA follows: TGCGCCAGCAGCCCCGGACCCGCGGGGCGGGGGGGGAACACTGAAGCTTTCTTT. Its translation: CASSPGPAGRGGNTEAFF. Filled out from reference TRBV5-1 and TRBJ1-1, the complete variable domain reads KAGVTQTPRYLIKTRGQQVTLSCSPISGHRSVSWYQQTPGQGLQFLFEYFSETQRNKGNFPGRFSGRQFSNSRSEMNVSTLELGDSALYLCASSPGPAGRGGNTEAFFGQGTRLTVV.